This TCR beta chain was captured by sequencing in a study of T cell clonality in common variable immunodeficiency. General observations from the study: CVID patient heterogeneity limited repertoire-clinical complication correlations. In common variable immunodeficiency, TCR beta chains reportedly carried fewer deletions and N-nucleotide insertions.

Profiled with immunoSEQ multiplex PCR; TCRdb holds only in-frame clones, not every one. Listed for the sample are about 19,000 clones, none seen a single time. In regard to this clone: Its target is not known. From the germline J gene comes the end of the CDR3, since the read stops 3 residues before it.

Germline CDR1 is LNHDA and CDR2 is SQIVND (reference sequence). The CDR3 length is 16 residues. The V gene end was trimmed by 5 bases and the J gene end by 5 bases; junction bases not matched to a gene: 11. The V and J genes are TRBV19 and TRBJ2-7; 11 bases align to TRBD2. The receptor comes from a human donor with common variable immunodeficiency. The specimen sequenced was peripheral blood mononuclear cells. Here the CDR3 reads CASSLRTLAGVDEQYF. Partial CDR3 DNA: TGTGCCAGTAGTCTTCGGACACTAGCGGGAGTAGACGAG.